Below are 23 T cell receptor beta chains sequenced from a single sample in a study of shared clonotypes between healthy human individuals. This table comes from immunoSEQ multiplex PCR, and its TCRdb copy is limited to in-frame clones, with some not included. The sample records about half a million clones, about 84% being singletons. Sequencing was done on a sample of PBMCs. These receptors all stem from a woman aged 35 to 49 in good health. Some clones in this sample may be carry-over from other donors' samples.

Concerning this clone: A read error is likely here: a far larger clone is one base away. This sample includes further DNA sequences coding for the same CDR3. The V call is TRBV7-8, the J call TRBJ2-3; no firm D call. V lost 3 bases to trimming and J lost 5 bases, with 3 bases between them. CDR1 and CDR2 from the germline V gene are SGHVS and FQNEAQ. This CDR3 is 11 amino acids long. CDR3 region: CASSFRDTQYF. The CDR3 DNA follows: TGTGCCAGCAGCTTTAGAGATACGCAGTATTTT. Drawing the rest from reference TRBV7-8 and TRBJ2-3, the complete variable domain is GAGVSQSPRYKVAKRGQDVALRCDPISGHVSLFWYQQALGQGPEFLTYFQNEAQLDKSGLPSDRFFAERPEGSVSTLKIQRTQQEDSAVYLCASSFRDTQYFGPGTRLTVL.

The chain is built from TRBV9 and TRBJ2-2, with TRBD2 as a possible D gene (6 bases). CDR3 length equals 15 residues. Germline CDR1 reads SGDLS; CDR2 reads YYNGEE. V gave up 2 bases and J gave up 0 bases, with 8 bases separating them. The CDR3 DNA is TGTGCCAGCAGCGTCAGGAGGGCGAACACCGGGGAGCTGTTTTTT. Encoded protein: CASSVRRANTGELFF.

This sequence joins TRBV5-1 and TRBJ2-3; 9 bases align to TRBD2. V lost 4 bases to trimming and J lost 6 bases; unmatched junction nucleotides: 6. From germline, CDR1 is SGHRS and CDR2 YFSETQ. The CDR3 consists of 14 residues. The CDR3 is CASSRLGLADTQYF. CDR3 nucleotides: TGCGCCAGCAGCAGATTGGGACTAGCTGATACGCAGTATTTT.

The chain has TRBV7-9 and TRBJ2-7, with TRBD1 as a possible D gene (5 bases). V was pared by 4 bases and J by 2 bases, with 6 bases between. The CDR3 loop spans 12 amino acids. Germline loops: CDR1 SEHNR, CDR2 FQNEAQ (reference sequence). CDR3 loop: CASSSDTYEQYF. The CDR3 region has the DNA TGTGCCAGCAGCTCGGACACCTACGAGCAGTACTTC.

The rearrangement links TRBV19 to TRBJ2-5, with TRBD1 matching over 8 bases. Germline V gives CDR1 LNHDA, CDR2 SQIVND (reference sequence). The CDR3 totals 14 residues. V shed 2 bases and J 5 bases; nucleotides not matched to a gene: 4. The DNA of the CDR3 is TGTGCCAGTAGTATAACAGGGGGGACCGAGACCCAGTACTTC. Translating gives CASSITGGTETQYF.

J is TRBJ2-1 and V is TRBV2; D perhaps matches TRBD1 (6 bases). Trimming shortened V by 3 bases and J by 9 bases, and 12 bases separated the two germline ends. Germline assignment: CDR1 SNHLY and CDR2 FYNNEI. The CDR3 extends over 13 amino acids. CDR3 in amino acids: CASSEETGTEQFF. The CDR3 DNA sequence: TGTGCCAGCAGTGAGGAAACAGGGACTGAGCAGTTCTTC.

A remark on this clone: An end of the junction does not agree with germline; a read error may underlie this. The genes are TRBV29-1 and TRBJ2-2; 7 positions agree with TRBD2. Germline lookup yields CDR1 SQVTM and CDR2 ANQGSEA. The CDR3 spans 16 residues. CDR3 in DNA: TGCGGCGTTGGGGCTAGCGGTAGCCTCTTGTCCGGGGAGCTGTTTTTT. This encodes CGVGASGSLLSGELFF.

The chain links TRBV5-1 to TRBJ2-7; 7 nucleotides match TRBD2. The trim removed 5 bases at V and 0 bases at J, leaving 2 bases unmatched. The CDR3 has 13 residues. In germline, CDR1 is SGHRS, CDR2 YFSETQ. DNA for the CDR3: TGCGCCAGCAGGGGCGGGAGCTCCTACGAGCAGTACTTC. This codes for CASRGGSSYEQYF. Supplemented by reference TRBV5-1 and TRBJ2-7, the full variable domain reads KAGVTQTPRYLIKTRGQQVTLSCSPISGHRSVSWYQQTPGQGLQFLFEYFSETQRNKGNFPGRFSGRQFSNSRSEMNVSTLELGDSALYLCASRGGSSYEQYFGPGTRLTVT.

On this clone itself: One end of the junction fails to match germline, which may point to a read error. The chain couples TRBV2 to TRBJ1-4, with TRBD1 matching over 10 bases. The CDR3 spans 16 residues. Germline CDR1 SNHLY, CDR2 FYNNEI. CDR3 nucleotides: TGTGCCAGCAGGGAAGGACAGGGGGTAGGCTTGGAAAAACTGTTTTTT. Its translation is CASREGQGVGLEKLFF.

This clone was counted once. In DNA, the CDR3 is TGCGCCAGCAGTGACACCGGGACAGGGGTTCATGAGCAGTTCTTC. It specifies CASSDTGTGVHEQFF. J is TRBJ2-1 and V is TRBV10-1; TRBD1 matches at 10 bases. Germline V lookup: CDR1 WNHNN, CDR2 SYGVQD (reference sequence). V was clipped by 3 bases and J by 8 bases; unmatched bases: 7. The CDR3 loop spans 15 amino acids.

This chain connects TRBV7-2 to TRBJ2-2, with TRBD2 identical over 9 bases. The germline CDR1 and CDR2 sequences are SGHTA and FQGNSA. Germline trimming cut 2 bases from V and 2 bases from J; bases unmatched to any gene: 3. The CDR3 contains 16 residues. The CDR3 sequence: CASSLLAGPNTGELFF. CDR3 DNA: TGTGCCAGCAGCTTACTAGCGGGACCTAACACCGGGGAGCTGTTTTTT.

The rearrangement uses TRBV28 and TRBJ1-1; D is undetermined. In germline, CDR1 is MDHEN, CDR2 SYDVKM. V lost 5 bases and J 0 bases, leaving 7 bases between the germline ends. CDR3 length: 13 residues. The CDR3 DNA sequence: TGTGCCAGCAGTCTAAACCTGAACACTGAAGCTTTCTTT. Translation: CASSLNLNTEAFF.

The rearrangement uses TRBV2 and TRBJ1-2; D perhaps matches TRBD1 (5 bases). The CDR3 is 14 residues long. V was cut by 2 bases and J by 6 bases, with 13 bases left in between. The germline V gene has CDR1 SNHLY and CDR2 FYNNEI. The CDR3 DNA is TGTGCCAGCAGTGAAAGGGCAGGGTGGGATGGCTACACCTTC. Its translation: CASSERAGWDGYTF.

The chain joins TRBV6-5 to TRBJ2-7; D ambiguous. The length of the CDR3 is 13 residues. Germline V gene sequence: CDR1 MNHEY, CDR2 SVGAGI. With 5 bases removed from V and 1 base from J, the gap between germline ends came to 9 bases. The CDR3: CASSAGNSYEQYF. CDR3 in DNA: TGTGCCAGCAGTGCCGGCAATTCCTACGAGCAGTACTTC.

The chain uses TRBV4-2 and TRBJ1-1; TRBD1 might be the D (6 bases). Germline values: CDR1 LGHNA, CDR2 YNFKEQ. V shed 0 bases and J shed 3 bases, with 11 bases lying between them. The CDR3 is made up of 15 amino acids. CDR3 sequence reads: CASSQDRGGDTEAFF. In nucleotides, the CDR3 is TGTGCCAGCAGCCAAGACAGGGGTGGGGACACTGAAGCTTTCTTT.

The chain has TRBV4-2 and TRBJ2-7, with D tentatively TRBD1 (6 bases). Germline assignment: CDR1 LGHNA and CDR2 YNFKEQ. Trimming pared 8 bases from V and 1 base from J, leaving 18 bases between. The CDR3 sequence is 15 residues long. The CDR3 region has the DNA TGTGCCAGCGGCCTTTCCGGGACAAATTCCTACGAGCAGTACTTC. Protein: CASGLSGTNSYEQYF.

This chain joins TRBV28 and TRBJ1-1; D gene unclear. This CDR3 contains 12 residues. V shed 1 base and J shed 5 bases, with 5 bases lying between them. CDR1 and CDR2 from the germline V gene are MDHEN and SYDVKM. The CDR3 sequence is CASSLYGTEAFF. The CDR3, as DNA: TGTGCCAGCAGTTTATACGGGACTGAAGCTTTCTTT. Based on the CDR3 plus reference TRBV28 and TRBJ1-1, the full variable domain is DVKVTQSSRYLVKRTGEKVFLECVQDMDHENMFWYRQDPGLGLRLIYFSYDVKMKEKGDIPEGYSVSREKKERFSLILESASTNQTSMYLCASSLYGTEAFFGQGTRLTVV.

V gene TRBV10-3 combines with J gene TRBJ2-6, with 7 nucleotides matching TRBD1. V was clipped by 0 bases and J by 4 bases; unmatched bases: 6. This CDR3 has 17 residues. Germline assignment: CDR1 ENHRY and CDR2 SYGVKD. CDR3 region: CAISESKQGSGANVLTF. DNA of the CDR3: TGTGCCATCAGTGAGTCGAAACAGGGGTCCGGGGCCAACGTCCTGACTTTC.

About this clone: The CDR3 carries no conserved terminal phenylalanine or tryptophan, so it likely arises from a read error. Other DNA sequences in the sample encode the same CDR3. The CDR3 loop is CASSIGVSEEKLFL. The CDR3 nucleotides read TGTGCCAGTAGTATAGGGGTCTCTGAAGAAAAACTGTTTCTT. The rearrangement joins TRBV19 to TRBJ1-4, with D unresolved. The CDR3 runs to 14 residues. CDR1 LNHDA and CDR2 SQIVND come from the germline V gene (reference sequence). V was cut by 1 base and J by 8 bases, with 11 bases left in between.

The chain carries TRBV29-1 and TRBJ2-2, with a weak D call TRBD2 (5 bases). Germline CDR1 and CDR2: SQVTM and ANQGSEA. The CDR3 is 14 residues long. The V and J ends lost 0 bases and 8 bases respectively, with 13 bases between them. CDR3: CSVEDSRAWGELFF. CDR3 bases: TGCAGCGTTGAAGATTCGCGGGCGTGGGGGGAGCTGTTTTTT.

Only a few counts were recorded for this clone. This is likely an artifact of a read error, given a far larger clone one base away. This chain links TRBV7-9 with TRBJ1-1; D unclear. The CDR3 runs 14 residues. V shed 4 bases and J shed 4 bases, with 13 bases lying between them. CDR1 is SEHNR and CDR2 is FQNEAQ in the germline V gene (reference sequence). The CDR3 reads CASSSYSSITEAFF. The CDR3 nucleotides are TGTGCCAGCAGCTCTTACAGTAGCATCACTGAAGCTTTCTTT.

Notes on this clone: The junction departs from the called germline gene at one end, perhaps through a read error. The chain couples TRBV2 to TRBJ2-7; D call uncertain. In germline, CDR1 is SNHLY, CDR2 FYNNEI. The CDR3 length is 14 residues. CDR3 sequence reads: CASMLEPRVYEQHF. CDR3 bases: TGTGCTAGCATGCTGGAGCCTCGGGTCTACGAGCAGCACTTC.

Note on this clone: Only one base separates this from a far larger clonotype, so it likely reflects a read error. The chain recombines TRBV11-2 with TRBJ2-7, with 9 bases aligning to TRBD2. The CDR3 consists of 15 residues. Germline V lookup: CDR1 SGHAT, CDR2 FQNNGV. The DNA for the CDR3 is TGTGCCAGCAGCTCGGGACTAGCAGAAAATTACGAGCAGTGCTTC. This codes for CASSSGLAENYEQCF.